The 10 T cell receptor beta chains given below trace back to one sample, sequenced in a study of PD-1 blockade in classical Hodgkin lymphoma. This table comes from immunoSEQ multiplex PCR, and its TCRdb copy is limited to in-frame clones, with some not included. There are thousands of clones in the sample; approximately 86% occur only once, and around 0.96% lies in the top ten. Each and every patient relapsed after autologous stem cell transplantation, and patients got differing brentuximab vedotin exposure. Negative magnetic selection isolated CD4+ T cells from thawed PBMCs. The sample was CD4+ T cells from blood, taken at baseline. The receptors here all came from a human donor with classical Hodgkin lymphoma.

This rearrangement joins TRBV6-1 to TRBJ1-5; D is uncertain. This CDR3 contains 18 residues. Germline-derived CDR1 and CDR2 are MNHNS and SASEGT. The V end lost 2 bases, the J end lost 6 bases, and 23 bases lay between the germline ends. The chain's CDR3 is CASSESPATSGNPQPQHF. CDR3 in DNA: TGTGCCAGCAGTGAATCGCCAGCAACGAGCGGGAACCCTCAGCCCCAGCATTTT.

The rearrangement uses TRBV18 and TRBJ2-5; maybe TRBD1 (5 bases). Looked up from germline, CDR1 is KGHSH and CDR2 is LQKENI. The CDR3 covers 14 residues. V was cut by 1 base and J by 2 bases, with 8 bases left in between. The CDR3 loop reads CASSPQNRQETQYF. The CDR3, as DNA: TGTGCCAGCTCACCACAGAACAGGCAAGAGACCCAGTACTTC. The full variable domain, rest sourced from reference TRBV18 and TRBJ2-5, is NAGVMQNPRHLVRRRGQEARLRCSPMKGHSHVYWYRQLPEEGLKFMVYLQKENIIDESGMPKERFSAEFPKEGPSILRIQQVVRGDSAAYFCASSPQNRQETQYFGPGTRLLVL.

The rearrangement links TRBV5-1 to TRBJ1-2; D is possibly TRBD1 (5 bases). In germline, CDR1 is SGHRS, CDR2 YFSETQ. V was cut by 4 bases and J by 3 bases, with 13 bases left in between. CDR3 length: 14 amino acids. As DNA, the CDR3 is TGCGCCAGCAGCCTTCCCAGGGCGGACTATGGCTACACCTTC. The encoded protein is CASSLPRADYGYTF.

This chain links TRBV14 with TRBJ2-3; D remains ambiguous. CDR3 size: 13 residues. The V end was cut by 0 bases, the J end by 4 bases, with 5 bases between. Germline CDR1 reads SGHDN; CDR2 reads FVKESK. The CDR3 nucleotides are TGTGCCAGCAGCCAAGATGTGGCAGATACGCAGTATTTT. It translates to CASSQDVADTQYF.

The CDR3 nucleotides are TGTGCCAGCAGTCGGACGGGCTCTGGAAACACCATATATTTT. Amino acids: CASSRTGSGNTIYF. The V call is TRBV7-9, the J call TRBJ1-3; D uncertain. Between the trimmed V and J ends, which lost 6 bases and 0 bases, there was a span of 9 bases. The CDR3 runs 14 residues. CDR1 SEHNR and CDR2 FQNEAQ come from the germline V gene (reference sequence).

V gene TRBV7-2 combines with J gene TRBJ1-1, with D tentatively TRBD1 (5 bases). This CDR3 has 12 residues. The germline CDR1 and CDR2 sequences are SGHTA and FQGNSA. V shed 6 bases and J shed 7 bases, with 12 bases lying between them. The CDR3 region has the DNA TGTGCCAGCAGGTTCAGGGACTATGAAGCTTTCTTT. This encodes CASRFRDYEAFF.

This CDR3 reads CASSQDISVQFNEKLFF. CDR3 nucleotide sequence: TGCGCCAGCAGCCAAGATATTAGCGTACAGTTTAATGAAAAACTGTTTTTT. This chain uses TRBV4-1 with TRBJ1-4; D is unclear. V was trimmed by 0 bases and J by 4 bases, leaving 15 bases between them. Germline V gives CDR1 MGHRA, CDR2 YSYEKL. The CDR3 runs to 17 residues.

The J gene is TRBJ2-7, the V gene TRBV7-9; possible D gene TRBD2, 5 bases. The germline V and J ends were trimmed by 7 bases and 7 bases, with 14 bases remaining between them. Germline CDR1 reads SEHNR; CDR2 reads FQNEAQ (reference sequence). This CDR3 is built from 12 residues. The CDR3 region has the DNA TGTGCCAGCACCCGGCTAGGAGGAGAGCAGTACTTC. This codes for CASTRLGGEQYF.

The chain joins TRBV28 to TRBJ2-7; TRBD2 might be the D (6 bases). This CDR3 spans 15 amino acids. The germline gives CDR1 MDHEN, CDR2 SYDVKM. The V and J ends lost 7 bases and 3 bases respectively, with 19 bases between them. The CDR3 DNA follows: TGTGCCAGCACTGACCGGGCCCTCGGGGGCTACGAGCAGTACTTC. It encodes CASTDRALGGYEQYF.

The table lists this clone with a few counts. The chain has TRBV19 and TRBJ1-3; no firm D call. This CDR3 comprises 16 residues. Per germline, CDR1 LNHDA and CDR2 SQIVND (reference sequence). V was clipped by 7 bases and J by 0 bases, with 16 bases between them. The CDR3 here is CASTKHGLGSGNTIYF. The CDR3 DNA reads as TGTGCCAGTACCAAACACGGACTGGGCTCTGGAAACACCATATATTTT.